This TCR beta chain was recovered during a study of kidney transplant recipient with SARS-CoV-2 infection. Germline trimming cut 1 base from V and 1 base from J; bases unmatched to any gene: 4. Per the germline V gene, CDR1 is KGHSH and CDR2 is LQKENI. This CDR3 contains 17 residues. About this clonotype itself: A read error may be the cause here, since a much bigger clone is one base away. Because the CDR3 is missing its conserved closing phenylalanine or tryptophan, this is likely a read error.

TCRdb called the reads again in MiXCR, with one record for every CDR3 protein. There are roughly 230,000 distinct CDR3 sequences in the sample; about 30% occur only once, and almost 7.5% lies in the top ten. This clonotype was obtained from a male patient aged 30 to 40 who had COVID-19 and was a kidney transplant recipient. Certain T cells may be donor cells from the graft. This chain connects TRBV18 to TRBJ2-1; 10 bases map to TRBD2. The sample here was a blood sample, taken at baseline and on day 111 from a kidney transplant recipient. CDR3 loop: CASSPRLAGVSYNEQFL. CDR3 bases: TGTGCCAGCTCACCACGTCTAGCGGGAGTTTCCTACAATGAGCAGTTCTTG.